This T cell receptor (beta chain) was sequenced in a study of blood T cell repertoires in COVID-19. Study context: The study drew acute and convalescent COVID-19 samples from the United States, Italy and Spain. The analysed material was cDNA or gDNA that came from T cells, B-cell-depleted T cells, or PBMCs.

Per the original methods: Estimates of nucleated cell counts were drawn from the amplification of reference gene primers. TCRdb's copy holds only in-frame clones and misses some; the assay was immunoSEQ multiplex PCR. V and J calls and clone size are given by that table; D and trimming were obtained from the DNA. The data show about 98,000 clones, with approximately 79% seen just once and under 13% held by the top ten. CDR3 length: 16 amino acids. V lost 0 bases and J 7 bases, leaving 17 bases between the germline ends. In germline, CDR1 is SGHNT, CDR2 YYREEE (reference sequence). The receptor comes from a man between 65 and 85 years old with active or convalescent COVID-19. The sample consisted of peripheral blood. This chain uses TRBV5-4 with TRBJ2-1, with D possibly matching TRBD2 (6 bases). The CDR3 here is CASSLARGTVFNEQFF. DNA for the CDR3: TGTGCCAGCAGCTTGGCCCGCGGGACCGTATTTAATGAGCAGTTCTTC.